This T cell receptor beta chain was recovered during a study of T cell responses to AZD1222 COVID-19 vaccine. Study overall: Second doses were pooled across both intervals (about 4 or about 12 weeks). Notes on the study in general: An increase in Spike-specific TCR breadth and depth was observed after two AZD1222 doses.

This table comes from immunoSEQ multiplex PCR, and its TCRdb copy is limited to in-frame clones, with some not included. The data show 96,000 or so clones, almost 90% seen once. With regard to this clone: The antigen remains unidentified.

CDR1 is LGHDT and CDR2 is YNNKEL in the germline V gene (reference sequence). The CDR3 covers 13 residues. The ends were cut back, 2 bases at V and 0 bases at J, with 4 bases in the middle. The clonotype comes from an adult in good health. The chain has TRBV3-1 (or the pseudogene TRBV3-2) and TRBJ1-1; no definite D call. The starting material was peripheral blood, obtained on day 0 of AZD1222 vaccination. The CDR3 sequence: CASSQSVNTEAFF. CDR3 DNA: TGTGCCAGCAGCCAATCAGTGAACACTGAAGCTTTCTTT.